The clone carrying this T cell receptor beta chain was detected a few times. Its antigen remains unknown. The entry originates in a study of T cells after yellow fever vaccination. Regarding the study as a whole: Subsequent to the booster, the majority of primary-vaccination clones reappeared (around 95% CD4, 85% to 90% CD8).

TCRdb independently ran MiXCR on the 5' RACE reads; one entry per CDR3 protein. The sample lists roughly 99,000 distinct CDR3 sequences, 5.8% occurring once. The starting material was CD8+ T cells sorted from PBMCs, obtained 10 days after the yellow fever booster vaccination. This clonotype was obtained from a man younger than 30 who received the YFV17D yellow fever vaccine.

Written as DNA, the CDR3 is TGTGCCAGCAGCTTAGTGGGCGGTAGGAGGTGGACCCAGTACTTC. Residues: CASSLVGGRRWTQYF. The chain links TRBV7-2 to TRBJ2-5, with D possibly matching TRBD2 (5 bases). Germline lookup yields CDR1 SGHTA and CDR2 FQGNSA. This CDR3 is 15 amino acids long. V dropped 1 base and J dropped 7 bases, with 16 bases sitting between them. Variable domain in full (rest from reference TRBV7-2 and TRBJ2-5): GAGVSQSPSNKVTEKGKDVELRCDPISGHTALYWYRQSLGQGLEFLIYFQGNSAPDKSGLPSDRFSAERTGGSVSTLTIQRTQQEDSAVYLCASSLVGGRRWTQYFGPGTRLLVL.